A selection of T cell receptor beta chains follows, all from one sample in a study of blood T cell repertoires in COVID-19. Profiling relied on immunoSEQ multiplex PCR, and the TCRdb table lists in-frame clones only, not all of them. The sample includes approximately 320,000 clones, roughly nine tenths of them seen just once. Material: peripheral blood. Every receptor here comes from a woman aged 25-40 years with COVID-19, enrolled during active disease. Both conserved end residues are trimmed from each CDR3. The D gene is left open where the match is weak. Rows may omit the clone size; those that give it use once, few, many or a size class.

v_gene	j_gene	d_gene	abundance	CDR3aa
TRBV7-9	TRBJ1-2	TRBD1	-	ASSLAGTDYGYT
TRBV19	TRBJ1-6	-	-	ASSAGVVNSPLH
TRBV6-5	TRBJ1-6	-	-	ATSTPGVRSPLH
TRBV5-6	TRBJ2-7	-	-	ASSYRPDSYEQY
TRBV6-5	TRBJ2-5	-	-	ASSYETGSQY
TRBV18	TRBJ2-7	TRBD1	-	ASSPADRGSGEQY
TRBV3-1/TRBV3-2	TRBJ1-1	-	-	ASSQVNRAIEAF
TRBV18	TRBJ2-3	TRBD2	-	ASSRTSGPSTDTQY
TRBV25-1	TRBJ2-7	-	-	ASSELRGRGYEQY
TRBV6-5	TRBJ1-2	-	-	ASSPGHSGYT
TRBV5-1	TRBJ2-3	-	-	ASSLERGTTDTQY
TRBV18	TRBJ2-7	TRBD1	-	ASSRDSQGVYEQY
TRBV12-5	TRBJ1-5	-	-	ASGPGIYQPQH
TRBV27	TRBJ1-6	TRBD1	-	ASSQATGARGISPLH
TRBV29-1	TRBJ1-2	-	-	SVEGSVSYGYT
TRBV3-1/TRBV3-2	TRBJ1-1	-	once	ASSQDGAPETEAF
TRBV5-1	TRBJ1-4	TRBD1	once	ASSQTGASNEKLF
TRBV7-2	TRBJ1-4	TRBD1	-	ASSDRRGTGGRNEKLF
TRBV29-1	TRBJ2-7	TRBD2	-	SVGWGGTYEQY
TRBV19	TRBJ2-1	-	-	ASSIGKGVADEQF
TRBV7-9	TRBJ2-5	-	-	ASSLALASVQETQY
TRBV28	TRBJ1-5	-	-	ASSRVGRVNQPQH